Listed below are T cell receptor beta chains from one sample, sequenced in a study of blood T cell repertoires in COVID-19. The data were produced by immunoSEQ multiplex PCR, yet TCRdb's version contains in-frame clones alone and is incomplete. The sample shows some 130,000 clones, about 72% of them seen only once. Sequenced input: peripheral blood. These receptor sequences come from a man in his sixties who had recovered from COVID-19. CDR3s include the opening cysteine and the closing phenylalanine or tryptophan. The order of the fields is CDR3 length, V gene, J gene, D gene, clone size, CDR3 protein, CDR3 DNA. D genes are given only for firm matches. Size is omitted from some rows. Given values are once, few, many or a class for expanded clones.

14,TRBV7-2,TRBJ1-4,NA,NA,CASSAGGGDEKLFF,TGTGCCAGCAGCGCGGGGGGGGGCGATGAAAAACTGTTTTTT
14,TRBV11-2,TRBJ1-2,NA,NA,CASSRPGGNYGYTF,TGTGCCAGCAGCCGGCCTGGAGGGAACTATGGCTACACCTTC
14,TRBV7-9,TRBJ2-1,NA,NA,CASSRRGTYNEQFF,TGTGCCAGCAGCCGCCGGGGGACCTACAATGAGCAGTTCTTC
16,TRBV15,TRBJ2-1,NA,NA,CATSRNKGGSYNEQFF,TGTGCCACCAGCAGAAACAAAGGCGGCTCCTACAATGAGCAGTTCTTC
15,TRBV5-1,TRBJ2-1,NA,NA,CASSLGQVSYNEQFF,TGCGCCAGCAGCTTGGGCCAGGTCTCGTACAATGAGCAGTTCTTC
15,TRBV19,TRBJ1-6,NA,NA,CASSSFGTDNSPLHF,TGTGCCAGTAGTAGTTTCGGGACTGATAATTCACCCCTCCACTTT
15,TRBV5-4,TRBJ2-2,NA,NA,CASSLAAGETGELFF,TGTGCCAGCAGCTTGGCGGCAGGGGAGACCGGGGAGCTGTTTTTT
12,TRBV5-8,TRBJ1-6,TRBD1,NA,CASSPGQGPLHF,TGTGCCAGCAGCCCCGGACAGGGACCCCTCCACTTT
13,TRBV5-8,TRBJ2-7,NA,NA,CASSLRSSYEQYF,TGTGCCAGCAGCTTAAGGAGCTCCTACGAGCAGTACTTC
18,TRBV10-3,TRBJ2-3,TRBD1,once,CAISVGTGGTASTDTQYF,TGTGCCATCAGTGTAGGGACAGGGGGTACCGCTAGCACAGATACGCAGTATTTT
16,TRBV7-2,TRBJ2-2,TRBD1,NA,CASSLLGGARAGELFF,TGTGCCAGCAGCTTACTAGGGGGCGCAAGGGCCGGGGAGCTGTTTTTT
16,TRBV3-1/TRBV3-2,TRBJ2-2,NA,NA,CASSNLGRGYTGELFF,TGTGCCAGCAGCAATTTAGGGAGGGGGTACACCGGGGAGCTGTTTTTT
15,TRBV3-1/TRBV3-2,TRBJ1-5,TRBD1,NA,CASSPQQGADGPQHF,TGTGCCAGCAGCCCCCAACAGGGGGCGGACGGACCCCAGCATTTT
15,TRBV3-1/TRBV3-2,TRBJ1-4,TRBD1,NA,CASSQRQGTNEKLFF,TGTGCCAGCAGCCAGAGACAGGGCACTAATGAAAAACTGTTTTTT
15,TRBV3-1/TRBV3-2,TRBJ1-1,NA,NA,CASSHTGLRDTEAFF,TGTGCCAGCAGCCATACAGGGTTGAGGGACACTGAAGCTTTCTTT
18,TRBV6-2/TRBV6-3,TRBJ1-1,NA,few,CASSYSNWGPGLRAEAFF,TGTGCCAGCAGTTACTCGAACTGGGGGCCGGGCTTGCGGGCTGAAGCTTTCTTT
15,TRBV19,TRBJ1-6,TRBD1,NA,CAIPPMGQRNSPLHF,TGTGCCATTCCACCAATGGGACAGAGAAATTCACCCCTCCACTTT
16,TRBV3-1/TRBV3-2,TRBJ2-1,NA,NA,CASSQEVGEWLDEQFF,TGTGCCAGCAGCCAAGAAGTGGGAGAATGGTTAGATGAGCAGTTCTTC
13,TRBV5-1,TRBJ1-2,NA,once,CASSLDRADGYTF,TGCGCCAGCAGCTTGGACAGGGCGGATGGCTACACCTTC
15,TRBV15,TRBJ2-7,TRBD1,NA,CATSRDEGQGLEQYF,TGTGCCACCAGCAGAGATGAGGGACAGGGGCTCGAGCAGTACTTC
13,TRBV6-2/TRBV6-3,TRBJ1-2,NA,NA,CASSTDSNYGYTF,TGTGCCAGCAGTACAGACAGTAACTATGGCTACACCTTC
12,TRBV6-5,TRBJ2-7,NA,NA,CASSSGIYEQYF,TGTGCCAGCAGTTCCGGGATTTACGAGCAGTACTTC
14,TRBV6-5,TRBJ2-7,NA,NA,CASRLGTRFYEQYF,TGTGCCAGCAGATTAGGGACACGGTTCTACGAGCAGTACTTC
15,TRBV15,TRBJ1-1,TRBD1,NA,CATSRIWTGLTEAFF,TGTGCCACCAGCAGAATCTGGACAGGGCTCACTGAAGCTTTCTTT
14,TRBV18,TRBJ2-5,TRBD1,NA,CASSRTGGRETQYF,TGTGCCAGCTCACGGACAGGGGGCCGAGAGACCCAGTACTTC
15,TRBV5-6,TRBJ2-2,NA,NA,CASSMLAANTGELFF,TGTGCCAGCAGTATGTTGGCAGCGAACACCGGGGAGCTGTTTTTT
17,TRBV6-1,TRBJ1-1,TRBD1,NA,CASSEVLAGGSNTEAFF,TGTGCCAGCAGTGAAGTTCTGGCAGGGGGCTCGAACACTGAAGCTTTCTTT
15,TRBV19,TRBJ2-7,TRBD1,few,CASSITSGGSYEQYF,TGTGCCAGTAGTATTACTTCAGGGGGTTCCTACGAGCAGTACTTC
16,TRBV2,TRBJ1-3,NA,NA,CASSEGGPVSGNTIYF,TGTGCCAGCAGTGAAGGTGGGCCGGTCTCTGGAAACACCATATATTTT
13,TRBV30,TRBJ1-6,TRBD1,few,CAWSGTGASPLHF,TGTGCCTGGTCCGGGACAGGGGCCTCACCCCTCCACTTT
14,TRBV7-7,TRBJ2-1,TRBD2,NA,CASSRTSGISEQFF,TGTGCTAGCAGCCGGACTAGCGGGATCAGCGAGCAGTTCTTC
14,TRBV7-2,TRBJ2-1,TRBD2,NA,CASSFSGGYNEQFF,TGTGCCAGCAGCTTCAGCGGGGGGTACAATGAGCAGTTCTTC
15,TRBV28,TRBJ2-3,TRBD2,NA,CASSLAGGRKDTQYF,TGTGCCAGCAGTTTAGCGGGGGGGAGGAAAGATACGCAGTATTTT
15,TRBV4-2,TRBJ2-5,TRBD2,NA,CASSQGLAVQETQYF,TGTGCCAGCAGCCAAGGACTAGCGGTTCAAGAGACCCAGTACTTC
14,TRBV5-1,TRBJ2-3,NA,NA,CASSLEGLVDTQYF,TGCGCCAGCAGCTTGGAGGGGCTCGTAGATACGCAGTATTTT
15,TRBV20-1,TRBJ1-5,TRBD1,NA,CSASALTGEHQPQHF,TGCAGTGCTAGTGCCTTGACAGGGGAACATCAGCCCCAGCATTTT
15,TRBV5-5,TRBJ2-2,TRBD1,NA,CASSPPDRDTGELFF,TGTGCCAGCAGCCCGCCGGACAGGGACACCGGGGAGCTGTTTTTT
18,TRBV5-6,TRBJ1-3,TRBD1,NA,CASSLSQGATLSGNTIYF,TGTGCCAGCAGCTTGAGTCAGGGGGCGACCCTCTCTGGAAACACCATATATTTT
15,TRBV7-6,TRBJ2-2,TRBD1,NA,CASSPRDRGTGELFF,TGTGCCAGCAGCCCCCGGGACAGGGGCACCGGGGAGCTGTTTTTT
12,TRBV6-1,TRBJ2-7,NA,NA,CASSESSYEQYF,TGTGCCAGCAGTGAAAGTAGCTACGAGCAGTACTTC
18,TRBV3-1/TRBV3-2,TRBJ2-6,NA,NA,CASSQDLRGGSGANVLTF,TGTGCCAGCAGCCAAGATCTGAGGGGGGGCTCTGGGGCCAACGTCCTGACTTTC
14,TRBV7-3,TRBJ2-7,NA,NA,CASSPTGSPDEQYF,TGTGCCAGCAGCCCTACAGGGAGCCCCGACGAGCAGTACTTC
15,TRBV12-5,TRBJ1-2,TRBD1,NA,CASGLTGAGNYGYTF,TGTGCTAGTGGTTTGACAGGGGCGGGGAACTATGGCTACACCTTC
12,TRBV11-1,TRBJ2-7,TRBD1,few,CASSQDRDEQYF,TGTGCCAGCAGCCAGGACAGGGACGAGCAGTACTTC
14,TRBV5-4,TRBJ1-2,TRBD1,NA,CASSRQGGFYGYTF,TGTGCCAGCAGTCGACAGGGGGGGTTCTATGGCTACACCTTC
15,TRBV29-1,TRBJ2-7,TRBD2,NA,CSVEGVTSGRYEQYF,TGCAGCGTTGAAGGGGTGACTAGCGGGAGGTACGAGCAGTACTTC